Below, one T cell receptor beta chain is given with its context. Germline assignment: CDR1 SGHVS and CDR2 FQNEAQ. The germline V and J ends were trimmed by 2 bases and 1 base, with 14 bases remaining between them. There are 16 residues in the CDR3. The data were obtained in a study of shared clonotypes between healthy human individuals. The unsorted PBMC replicate PCRs were performed with 300 ng DNA, tens of thousands of T cell genomes. Per the study methods: With immunoSEQ giving junction-only sequences and no quality scores, filtering differed. Generated by immunoSEQ multiplex PCR, the TCRdb table keeps only in-frame clones and is missing some. The DNA was the basis for D and trimming; V, J and clone size are from that table. Of approximately 500,000 clones in the sample, around 73% were seen once. The study enrolled healthy HIV-negative adults without recent acute infections or vaccinations as donors.

The sequenced material came from PBMCs. The rearrangement joins TRBV7-8 to TRBJ2-5, with D tentatively TRBD2 (6 bases). This TCR was recovered from a woman between 40 and 55 years old in good health. Some clones in this sample may be carry-over from other donors' samples. For the CDR3, the DNA is TGTGCCAGCAGCTTACCGGGAGCTGGGGTCCAAGAGACCCAGTACTTC. Its translation is CASSLPGAGVQETQYF. Full variable domain (rest looked up from reference TRBV7-8 and TRBJ2-5): GAGVSQSPRYKVAKRGQDVALRCDPISGHVSLFWYQQALGQGPEFLTYFQNEAQLDKSGLPSDRFFAERPEGSVSTLKIQRTQQEDSAVYLCASSLPGAGVQETQYFGPGTRLLVL.